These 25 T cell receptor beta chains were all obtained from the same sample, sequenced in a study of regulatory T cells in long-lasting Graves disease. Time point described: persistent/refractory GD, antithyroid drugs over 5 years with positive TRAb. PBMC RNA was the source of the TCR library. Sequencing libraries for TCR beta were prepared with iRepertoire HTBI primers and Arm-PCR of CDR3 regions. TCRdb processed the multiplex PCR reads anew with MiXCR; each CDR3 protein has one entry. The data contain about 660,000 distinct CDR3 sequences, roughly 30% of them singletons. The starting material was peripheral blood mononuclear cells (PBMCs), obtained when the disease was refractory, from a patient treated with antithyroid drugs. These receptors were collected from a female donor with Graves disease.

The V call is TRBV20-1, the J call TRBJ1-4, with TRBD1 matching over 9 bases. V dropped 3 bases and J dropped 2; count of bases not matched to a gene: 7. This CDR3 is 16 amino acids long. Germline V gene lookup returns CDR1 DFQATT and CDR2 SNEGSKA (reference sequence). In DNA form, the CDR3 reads TGCAGTGCTAGTCCCCACAGGGGGCAGACTAATGAAAAACTGTTTTTT. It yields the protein CSASPHRGQTNEKLFF.

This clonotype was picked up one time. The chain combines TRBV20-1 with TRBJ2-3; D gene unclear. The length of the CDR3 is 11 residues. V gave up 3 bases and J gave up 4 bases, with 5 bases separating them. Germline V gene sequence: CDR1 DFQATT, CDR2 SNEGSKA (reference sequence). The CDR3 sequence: CSARIADTQYF. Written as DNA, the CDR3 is TGCAGTGCTAGGATCGCAGATACGCAGTATTTT.

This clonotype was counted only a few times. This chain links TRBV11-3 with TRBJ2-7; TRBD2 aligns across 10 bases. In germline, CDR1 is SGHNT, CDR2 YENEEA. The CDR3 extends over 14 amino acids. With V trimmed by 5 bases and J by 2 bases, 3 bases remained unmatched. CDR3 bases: TGTGCCAGCAGCCCAACTAGCGGGGCCTACGAGCAGTACTTC. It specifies CASSPTSGAYEQYF.

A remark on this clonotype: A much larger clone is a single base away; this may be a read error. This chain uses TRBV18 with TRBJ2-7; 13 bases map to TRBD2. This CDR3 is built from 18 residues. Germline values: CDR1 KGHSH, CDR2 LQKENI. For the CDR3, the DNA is TGTGCCAGCTCACCCCTCCCCGGGACTAGCGGGATACACTACGAGCAGCACTTC. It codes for CASSPLPGTSGIHYEQHF.

CDR3 region: CASKAGTPYGYTF. Here the CDR3 DNA reads TGTGCCAGCAAGGCGGGGACTCCCTATGGCTACACCTTC. The rearrangement links TRBV6-2 or TRBV6-3 to TRBJ1-2; weak D call: TRBD1 (5 bases). V was clipped by 7 bases and J by 4 bases, with 13 bases between them. The CDR3 is 13 residues long. Germline CDR1 is MNHEY and CDR2 is SVGEGT.

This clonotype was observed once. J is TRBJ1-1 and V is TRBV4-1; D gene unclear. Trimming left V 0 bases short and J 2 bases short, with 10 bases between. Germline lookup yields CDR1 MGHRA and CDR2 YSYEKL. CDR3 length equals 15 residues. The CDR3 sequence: CASSQDFSGNTEAFF. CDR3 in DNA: TGCGCCAGCAGCCAAGATTTTAGCGGTAACACTGAAGCTTTCTTT.

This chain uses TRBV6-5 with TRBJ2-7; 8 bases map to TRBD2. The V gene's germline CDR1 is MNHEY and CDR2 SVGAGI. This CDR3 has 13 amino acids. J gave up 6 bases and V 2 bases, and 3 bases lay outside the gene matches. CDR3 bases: TGTGCCAGCAGTTACCGGGGGGGAGGCGAGCAGTACTTC. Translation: CASSYRGGGEQYF.

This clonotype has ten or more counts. CDR3 sequence reads: CASSVNRGIYGYTF. The CDR3 bases are TGTGCCAGCAGTGTGAACAGGGGGATCTATGGCTACACCTTC. This chain links TRBV28 with TRBJ1-2, with TRBD1 identical over 8 bases. CDR1 is MDHEN and CDR2 is SYDVKM in the germline V gene. J was trimmed by 4 bases and V by 5 bases; bases with no gene match: 6. This CDR3 spans 14 amino acids.

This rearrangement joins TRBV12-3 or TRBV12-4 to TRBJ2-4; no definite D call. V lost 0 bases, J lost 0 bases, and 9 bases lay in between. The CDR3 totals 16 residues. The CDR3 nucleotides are TGTGCCAGCAGTTTAGCGGCGTCCCAAGCCAAAAACATTCAGTACTTC. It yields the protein CASSLAASQAKNIQYF.

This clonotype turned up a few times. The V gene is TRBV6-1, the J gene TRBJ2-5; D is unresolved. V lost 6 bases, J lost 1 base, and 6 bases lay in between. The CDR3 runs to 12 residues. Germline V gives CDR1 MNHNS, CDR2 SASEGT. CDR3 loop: CASRASQETQYF. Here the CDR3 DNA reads TGTGCCAGCAGGGCTAGCCAAGAGACCCAGTACTTC.

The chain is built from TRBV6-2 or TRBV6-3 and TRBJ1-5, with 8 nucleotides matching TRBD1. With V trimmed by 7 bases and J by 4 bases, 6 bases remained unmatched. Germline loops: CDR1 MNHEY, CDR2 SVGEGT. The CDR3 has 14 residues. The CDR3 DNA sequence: TGTGCCAGCACAAAAGGGGACAGGAATCAGCCCCAGCATTTT. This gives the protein CASTKGDRNQPQHF.

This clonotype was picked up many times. CDR3 DNA sequence: TGTGCCAGCAGTGAAGTGGCTCGCAATCAGCCCCAGCATTTT. The encoded protein is CASSEVARNQPQHF. V gene TRBV2 combines with J gene TRBJ1-5; D is ambiguous. The germline V gene encodes CDR1 SNHLY and CDR2 FYNNEI. The CDR3 extends over 14 amino acids. V was shortened by 1 base and J by 2 bases, with 6 bases between the two germline ends.

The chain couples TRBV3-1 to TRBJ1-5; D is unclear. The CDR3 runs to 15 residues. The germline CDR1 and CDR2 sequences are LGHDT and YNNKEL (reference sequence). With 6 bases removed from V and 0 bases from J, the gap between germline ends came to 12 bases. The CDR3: CASRNLRNSNQPQHF. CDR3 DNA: TGTGCCAGCAGGAACCTCAGGAATAGCAATCAGCCCCAGCATTTT. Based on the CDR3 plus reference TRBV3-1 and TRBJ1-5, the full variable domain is DTAVSQTPKYLVTQMGNDKSIKCEQNLGHDTMYWYKQDSKKFLKIMFSYNNKELIINETVPNRFSPKSPDKAHLNLHINSLELGDSAVYFCASRNLRNSNQPQHFGDGTRLSIL.

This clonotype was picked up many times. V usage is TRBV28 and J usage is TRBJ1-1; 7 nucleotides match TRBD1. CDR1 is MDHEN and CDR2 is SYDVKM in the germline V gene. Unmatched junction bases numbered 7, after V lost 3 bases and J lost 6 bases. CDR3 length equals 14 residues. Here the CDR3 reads CASSFRGQMAEAFF. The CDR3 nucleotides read TGTGCCAGCAGTTTTAGGGGGCAAATGGCTGAAGCTTTCTTT.

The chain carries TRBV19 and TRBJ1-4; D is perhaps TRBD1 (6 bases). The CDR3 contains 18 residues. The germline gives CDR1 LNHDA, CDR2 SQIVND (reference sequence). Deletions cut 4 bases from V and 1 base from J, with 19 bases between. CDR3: CASSKGRQGSVTNEKLFF. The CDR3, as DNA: TGTGCCAGTAGTAAGGGGCGGCAGGGGAGTGTAACTAATGAAAAACTGTTTTTT.

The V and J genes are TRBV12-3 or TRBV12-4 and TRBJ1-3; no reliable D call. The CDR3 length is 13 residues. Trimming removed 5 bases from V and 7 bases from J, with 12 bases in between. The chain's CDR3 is CASSPPGMNTIYF. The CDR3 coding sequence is TGTGCCAGCAGTCCTCCGGGGATGAACACCATATATTTT.

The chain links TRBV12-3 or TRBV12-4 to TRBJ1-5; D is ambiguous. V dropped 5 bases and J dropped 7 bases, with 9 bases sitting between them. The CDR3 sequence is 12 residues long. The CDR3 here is CASSRSRQPQHF. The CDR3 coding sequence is TGTGCCAGCAGTCGATCTAGGCAGCCCCAGCATTTT.

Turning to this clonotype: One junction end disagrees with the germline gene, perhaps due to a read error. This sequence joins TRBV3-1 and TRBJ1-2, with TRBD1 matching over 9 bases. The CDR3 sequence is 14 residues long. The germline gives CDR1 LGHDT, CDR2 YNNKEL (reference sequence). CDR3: CANSPTGTGRGYTF. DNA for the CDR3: TGTGCCAACAGCCCAACCGGGACAGGGAGAGGCTACACCTTC.

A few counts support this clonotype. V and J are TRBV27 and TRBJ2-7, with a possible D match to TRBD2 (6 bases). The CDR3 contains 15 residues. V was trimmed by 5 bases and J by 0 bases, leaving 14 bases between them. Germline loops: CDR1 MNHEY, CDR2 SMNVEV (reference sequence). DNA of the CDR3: TGTGCCAGCAGTCCCCTCGCGGGGATCTCCTACGAGCAGTACTTC. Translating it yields CASSPLAGISYEQYF.

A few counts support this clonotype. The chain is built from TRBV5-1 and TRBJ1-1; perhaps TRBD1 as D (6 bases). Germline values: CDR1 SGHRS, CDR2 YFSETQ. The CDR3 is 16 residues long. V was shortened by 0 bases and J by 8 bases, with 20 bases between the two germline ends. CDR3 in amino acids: CASSLGVGPGQAEAFF. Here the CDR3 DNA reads TGCGCCAGCAGCTTGGGGGTTGGGCCGGGACAAGCCGAAGCTTTCTTT.

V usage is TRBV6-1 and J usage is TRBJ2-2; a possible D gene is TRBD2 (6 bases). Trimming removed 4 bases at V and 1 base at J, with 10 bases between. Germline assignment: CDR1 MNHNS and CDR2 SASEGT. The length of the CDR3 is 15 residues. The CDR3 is CASSGGGLNTGELFF. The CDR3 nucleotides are TGTGCCAGCAGTGGTGGAGGGTTGAACACCGGGGAGCTGTTTTTT.

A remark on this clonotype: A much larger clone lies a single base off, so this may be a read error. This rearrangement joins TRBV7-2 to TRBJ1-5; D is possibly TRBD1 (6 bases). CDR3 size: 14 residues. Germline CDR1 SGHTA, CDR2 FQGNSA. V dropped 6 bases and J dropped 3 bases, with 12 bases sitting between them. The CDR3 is CASSMGHPNQPQHF. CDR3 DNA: TGTGCCAGCAGTATGGGACACCCCAATCAGCCCCAGCATTTT. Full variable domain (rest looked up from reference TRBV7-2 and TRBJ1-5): GAGVSQSPSNKVTEKGKDVELRCDPISGHTALYWYRQSLGQGLEFLIYFQGNSAPDKSGLPSDRFSAERTGGSVSTLTIQRTQQEDSAVYLCASSMGHPNQPQHFGDGTRLSIL.

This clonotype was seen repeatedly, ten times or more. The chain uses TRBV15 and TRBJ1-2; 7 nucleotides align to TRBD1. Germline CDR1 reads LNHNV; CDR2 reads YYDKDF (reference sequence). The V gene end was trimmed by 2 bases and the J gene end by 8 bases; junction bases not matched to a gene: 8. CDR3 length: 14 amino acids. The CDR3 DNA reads TGTGCCACCAGCAGACCCGGGACAGCATTAGGCTACACCTTC. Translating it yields CATSRPGTALGYTF.

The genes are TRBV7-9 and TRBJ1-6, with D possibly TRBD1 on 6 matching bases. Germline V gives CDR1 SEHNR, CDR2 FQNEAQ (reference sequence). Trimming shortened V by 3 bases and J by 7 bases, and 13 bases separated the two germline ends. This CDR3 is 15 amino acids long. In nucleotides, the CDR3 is TGTGCCAGCAGCTTCACAGGGCCCCCCAATTCACCCCTCCACTTT. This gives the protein CASSFTGPPNSPLHF.

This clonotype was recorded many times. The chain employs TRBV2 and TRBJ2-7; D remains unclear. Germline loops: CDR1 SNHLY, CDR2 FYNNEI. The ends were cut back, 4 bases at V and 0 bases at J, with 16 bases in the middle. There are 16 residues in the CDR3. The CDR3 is CASSVFLATTSYEQYF. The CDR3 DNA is TGTGCCAGCAGTGTTTTTTTAGCTACTACCTCCTACGAGCAGTACTTC.